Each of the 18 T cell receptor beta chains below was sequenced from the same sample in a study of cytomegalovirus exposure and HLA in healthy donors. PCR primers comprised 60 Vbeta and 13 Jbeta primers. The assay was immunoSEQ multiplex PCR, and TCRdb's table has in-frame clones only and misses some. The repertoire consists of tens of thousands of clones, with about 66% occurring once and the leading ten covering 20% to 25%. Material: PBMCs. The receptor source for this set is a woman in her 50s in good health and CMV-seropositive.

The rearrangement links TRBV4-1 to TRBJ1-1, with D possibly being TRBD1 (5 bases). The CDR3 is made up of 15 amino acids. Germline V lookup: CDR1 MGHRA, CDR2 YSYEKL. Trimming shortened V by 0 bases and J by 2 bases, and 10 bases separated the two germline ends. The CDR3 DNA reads TGCGCCAGCAGCCAAGAGTGGACACCCAACACTGAAGCTTTCTTT. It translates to CASSQEWTPNTEAFF.

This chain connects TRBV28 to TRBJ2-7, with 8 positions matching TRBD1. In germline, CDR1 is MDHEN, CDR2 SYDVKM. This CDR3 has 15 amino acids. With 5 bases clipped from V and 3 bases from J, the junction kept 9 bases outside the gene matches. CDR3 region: CASSAPGQDHYEQYF. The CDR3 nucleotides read TGTGCCAGCAGTGCCCCGGGACAGGATCACTACGAGCAGTACTTC. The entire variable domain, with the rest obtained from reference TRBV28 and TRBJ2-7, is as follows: DVKVTQSSRYLVKRTGEKVFLECVQDMDHENMFWYRQDPGLGLRLIYFSYDVKMKEKGDIPEGYSVSREKKERFSLILESASTNQTSMYLCASSAPGQDHYEQYFGPGTRLTVT.

For the CDR3, the DNA is TGTGCCAGCAGCTTAGGCACTCACCACTCATCCTACGAGCAGTACTTC. Protein product: CASSLGTHHSSYEQYF. The rearrangement joins TRBV7-2 to TRBJ2-7; the D is unclear. V lost 1 base and J 1 base, leaving 14 bases between the germline ends. Looked up from germline, CDR1 is SGHTA and CDR2 is FQGNSA. This CDR3 region has 16 residues. Based on the CDR3 plus reference TRBV7-2 and TRBJ2-7, the full variable domain is GAGVSQSPSNKVTEKGKDVELRCDPISGHTALYWYRQSLGQGLEFLIYFQGNSAPDKSGLPSDRFSAERTGGSVSTLTIQRTQQEDSAVYLCASSLGTHHSSYEQYFGPGTRLTVT.

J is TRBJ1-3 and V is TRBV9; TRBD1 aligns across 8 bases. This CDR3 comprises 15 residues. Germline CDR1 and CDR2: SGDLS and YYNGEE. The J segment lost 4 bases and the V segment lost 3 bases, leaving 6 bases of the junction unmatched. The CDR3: CASSASRDRGNTIYF. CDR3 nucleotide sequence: TGTGCCAGCAGCGCAAGCCGGGACAGGGGAAACACCATATATTTT.

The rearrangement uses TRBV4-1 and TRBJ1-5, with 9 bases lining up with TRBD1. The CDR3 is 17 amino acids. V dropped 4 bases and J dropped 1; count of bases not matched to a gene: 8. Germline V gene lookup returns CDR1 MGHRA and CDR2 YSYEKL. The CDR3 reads CASSLGTGLVSNQPQHF. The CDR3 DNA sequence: TGCGCCAGCAGCCTCGGGACAGGGCTTGTAAGCAATCAGCCCCAGCATTTT.

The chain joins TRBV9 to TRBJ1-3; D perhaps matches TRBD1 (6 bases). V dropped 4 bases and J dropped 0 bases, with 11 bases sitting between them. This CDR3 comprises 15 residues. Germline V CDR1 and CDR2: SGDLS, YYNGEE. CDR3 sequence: CASSITGSSGNTIYF. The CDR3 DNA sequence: TGTGCCAGCAGCATAACAGGGAGCTCTGGAAACACCATATATTTT.

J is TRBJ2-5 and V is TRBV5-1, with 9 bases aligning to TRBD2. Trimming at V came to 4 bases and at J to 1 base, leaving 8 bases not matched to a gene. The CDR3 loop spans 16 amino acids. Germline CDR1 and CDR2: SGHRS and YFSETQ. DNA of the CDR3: TGCGCCAGCAGCGTGTTTAGCGGGGGAATCCAAGAGACCCAGTACTTC. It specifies CASSVFSGGIQETQYF.

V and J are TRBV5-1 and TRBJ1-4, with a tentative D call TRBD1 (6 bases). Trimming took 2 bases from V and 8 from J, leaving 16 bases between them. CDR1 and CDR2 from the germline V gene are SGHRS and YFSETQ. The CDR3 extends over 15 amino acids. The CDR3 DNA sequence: TGCGCCAGCAGCTTCCCCCCATGGGGGCTGGAAAAACTGTTTTTT. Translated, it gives CASSFPPWGLEKLFF.

CDR3 DNA sequence: TGTGCCAGCAGTTACGCGGAGCCTAGCACAGATACGCAGTATTTT. Protein sequence: CASSYAEPSTDTQYF. The J gene is TRBJ2-3, the V gene TRBV6-5; D uncertain. The V gene's germline CDR1 is MNHEY and CDR2 SVGAGI. This CDR3 contains 15 residues. Trimming took 2 bases from V and 0 from J, leaving 9 bases between them.

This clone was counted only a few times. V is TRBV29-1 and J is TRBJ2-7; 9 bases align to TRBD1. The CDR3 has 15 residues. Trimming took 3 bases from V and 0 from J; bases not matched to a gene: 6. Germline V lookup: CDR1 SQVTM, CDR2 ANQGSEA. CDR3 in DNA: TGCAGCGTTGAGTTCGGACAGGGGAACTCCTACGAGCAGTACTTC. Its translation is CSVEFGQGNSYEQYF.

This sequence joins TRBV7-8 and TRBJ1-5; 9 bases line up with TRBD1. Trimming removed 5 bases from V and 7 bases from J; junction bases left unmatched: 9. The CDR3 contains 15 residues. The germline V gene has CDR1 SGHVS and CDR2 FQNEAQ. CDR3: CASSPDRGRWQPQHF. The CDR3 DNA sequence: TGTGCCAGCAGCCCAGACAGGGGGAGGTGGCAGCCCCAGCATTTT. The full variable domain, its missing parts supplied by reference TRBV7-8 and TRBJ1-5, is GAGVSQSPRYKVAKRGQDVALRCDPISGHVSLFWYQQALGQGPEFLTYFQNEAQLDKSGLPSDRFFAERPEGSVSTLKIQRTQQEDSAVYLCASSPDRGRWQPQHFGDGTRLSIL.

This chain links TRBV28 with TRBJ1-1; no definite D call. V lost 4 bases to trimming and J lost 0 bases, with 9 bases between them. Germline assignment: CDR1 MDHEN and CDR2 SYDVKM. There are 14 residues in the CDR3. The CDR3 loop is CASSWLSMNTEAFF. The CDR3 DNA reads TGTGCCAGCAGTTGGCTTTCCATGAACACTGAAGCTTTCTTT.

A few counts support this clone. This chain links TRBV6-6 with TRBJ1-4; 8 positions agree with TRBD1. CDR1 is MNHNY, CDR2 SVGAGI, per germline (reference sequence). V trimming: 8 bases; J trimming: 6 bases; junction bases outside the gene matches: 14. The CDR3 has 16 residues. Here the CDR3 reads CASSLRASGGDEKLFF. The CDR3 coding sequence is TGTGCCAGCTCCCTCCGCGCTTCAGGGGGCGATGAAAAACTGTTTTTT.

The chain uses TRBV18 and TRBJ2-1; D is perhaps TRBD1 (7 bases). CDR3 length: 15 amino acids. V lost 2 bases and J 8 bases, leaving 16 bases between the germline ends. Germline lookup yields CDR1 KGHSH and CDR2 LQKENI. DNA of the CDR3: TGTGCCAGCTCACCAAGTCGACAGGGAGGTGATGAGCAGTTCTTC. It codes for CASSPSRQGGDEQFF.

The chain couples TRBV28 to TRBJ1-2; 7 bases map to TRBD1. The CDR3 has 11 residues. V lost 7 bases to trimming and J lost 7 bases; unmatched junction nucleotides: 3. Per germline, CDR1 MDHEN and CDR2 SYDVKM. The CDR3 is CASTRDSGYTF. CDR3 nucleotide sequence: TGTGCCAGCACCCGGGACAGTGGCTACACCTTC.

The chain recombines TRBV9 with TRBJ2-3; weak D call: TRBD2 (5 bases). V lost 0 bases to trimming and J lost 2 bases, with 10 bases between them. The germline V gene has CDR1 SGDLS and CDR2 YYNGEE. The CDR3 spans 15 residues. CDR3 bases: TGTGCCAGCAGCGTAGACCAGCGGCCCACAGATACGCAGTATTTT. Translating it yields CASSVDQRPTDTQYF.

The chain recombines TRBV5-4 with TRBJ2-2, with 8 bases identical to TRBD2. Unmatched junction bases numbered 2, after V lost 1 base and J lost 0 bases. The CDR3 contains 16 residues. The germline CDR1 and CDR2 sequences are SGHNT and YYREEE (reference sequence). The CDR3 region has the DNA TGTGCCAGCAGCTTGTACGGGGGGGCGAACACCGGGGAGCTGTTTTTT. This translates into CASSLYGGANTGELFF.

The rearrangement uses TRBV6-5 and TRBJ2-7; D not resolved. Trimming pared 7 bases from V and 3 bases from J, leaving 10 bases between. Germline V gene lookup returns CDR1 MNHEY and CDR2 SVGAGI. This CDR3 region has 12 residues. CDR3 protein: CASKSVNYEQYF. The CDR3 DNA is TGTGCCAGCAAATCAGTAAACTACGAGCAGTACTTC.